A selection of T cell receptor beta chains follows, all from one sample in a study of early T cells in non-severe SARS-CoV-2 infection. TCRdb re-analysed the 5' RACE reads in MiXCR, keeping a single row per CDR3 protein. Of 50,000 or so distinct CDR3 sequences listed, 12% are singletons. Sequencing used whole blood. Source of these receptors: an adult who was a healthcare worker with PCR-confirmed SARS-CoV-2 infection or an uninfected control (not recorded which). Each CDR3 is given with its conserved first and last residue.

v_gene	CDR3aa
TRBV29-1	CSVGRARGDTQYF
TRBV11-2	CASSLSAGEQNTEAFF
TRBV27	CASSEDRGPSSSYNEQFF
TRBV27	CASSLGMDEQFF
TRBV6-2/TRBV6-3	CASSFSGRPQNTQYF
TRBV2	CASDGQGVNEQYF
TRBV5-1	CASSPRGADTQYF
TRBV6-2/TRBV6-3	CASSSLSESSYEQYF
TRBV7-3	CASSLTGGNSHTEAFF
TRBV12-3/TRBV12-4	CASSQVSYGYTF
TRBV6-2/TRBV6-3	CASSYSRPQGTHTYEQYF
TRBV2	CASSGGAGELFF
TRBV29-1	CSVEEGRGEQYF
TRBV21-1	CASRGADFSGANVLTF
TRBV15	CATSREGETQYF
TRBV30	CAWRDRQFPYEQYF
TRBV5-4	CASSSGTGRSGNTIYF
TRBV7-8	CASSYRKNQPQHF
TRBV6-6	CASAASYNEQFF
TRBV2	CASRDTSSRGLGQTQYF
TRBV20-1	CSAPLRRGEAFF
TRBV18	CASSPSGTRDEQYF
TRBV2	CASSDLSGRFNQPQHF
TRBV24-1	CATSDLRDGEQYF
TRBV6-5	CASSSPGAGGYGYTF
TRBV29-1	CSVDLGGTDTQYF
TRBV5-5	CASSLLGPNTEAFF
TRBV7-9	CASSLNEGSTEAFF
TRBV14	CASSREDSSSYNEQFF
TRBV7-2	CASSFFQEEFF
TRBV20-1	CSASRGVVSYEQYF
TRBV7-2	CASSFRDSAYNEQFF
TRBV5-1	CASSLAGSGPSYEQYF